The clone carrying this T cell receptor beta chain was seen a few times. TCRdb passed the RT-PCR reads through MiXCR, listing each CDR3 protein once. The top ten clones hold just over 3.5% of a sample with about 700,000 distinct CDR3 sequences, 11% to 15% of them seen once. Trimming left V 0 bases short and J 0 bases short, with 9 bases between. There are 16 residues in the CDR3. Germline lookup yields CDR1 LNHNV and CDR2 YYDKDF (reference sequence). The V call is TRBV15, the J call TRBJ1-5; D gene uncertain. Sequenced input: memory CD4+ T cells from blood. This receptor was taken from a female donor in good health, serving as a healthy control. The CDR3 nucleotides are TGTGCCACCAGCAGAGATATGGGCCATAGCAATCAGCCCCAGCATTTT. Translated, it gives CATSRDMGHSNQPQHF.